This T cell receptor (beta chain) was captured by sequencing in a study of cytomegalovirus exposure and HLA in healthy donors. A word on this clone: Its specificity is not known.

Use of 60 Vbeta and 13 Jbeta primers characterized the PCR. Libraries were prepared by immunoSEQ multiplex PCR; TCRdb keeps only in-frame clonotypes and omits some of them. This sample has roughly 170,000 clones, with approximately 80% found just once. Findings of the study overall: About 87% or about 30% of the time was how often most TCR beta V segments were productive, according to an earlier analysis. Reportedly, diagnosis of cytomegalovirus status by the classifier showed high specificity and sensitivity.

J was trimmed by 4 bases and V by 3 bases; bases with no gene match: 0. The CDR3 extends over 14 amino acids. Germline V CDR1 and CDR2: KGHSH, LQKENI. Sequencing was carried out using PBMCs. V and J are TRBV18 and TRBJ2-3; 11 nucleotides match TRBD2. The TCR sequence derives from a woman younger than 30 in good health and CMV-seronegative. The CDR3 loop reads CASSPSGRADTQYF. As DNA, the CDR3 is TGTGCCAGCTCACCTAGCGGGAGGGCAGATACGCAGTATTTT.